The rows below give T cell receptor beta chains drawn from one sample of a study of vaccination and CD4 T cells after COVID-19. These receptors lack a known antigen. TCRdb reprocessed the PCR reads with MiXCR, giving one entry per CDR3 protein. The profile covers approximately 15,000 distinct CDR3 sequences, with 45% to 60% appearing a single time and around 14% taken by the ten largest. Source material: CD4+ T cells from blood, cultured in vitro. All receptors come from a human donor who had recovered from COVID-19. The conserved cysteine and the conserved F or W are not part of the CDR3 here. Expanded clones get a size class; other rows say once, few or many, or leave the size out.

clone_size j_call v_call cdr3_aa
. TRBJ1-2 TRBV7-9 ASSPETTGGSGYT
. TRBJ2-3 TRBV7-3 ASSTAGPPRDTQY
. TRBJ1-1 TRBV28 ASSLLGANTEAF
. TRBJ1-1 TRBV4-2 ASSQRVGLTFMNTEAF
. TRBJ1-2 TRBV7-9 ASSLADRVGYT
. TRBJ2-2 TRBV20-1 SARNQRGTGGTGELF
few TRBJ1-5 TRBV2 ASSDRSSNQPQH
. TRBJ1-2 TRBV12-3/TRBV12-4 ASSLAIDRDYGYT
. TRBJ2-5 TRBV24-1 ATEAGEGYGETQY
few TRBJ1-1 TRBV2 ASRTGRGTEAF
. TRBJ2-1 TRBV6-2/TRBV6-3 ASSTPAGDAYNEQF
. TRBJ1-2 TRBV28 ASSLWAGGDGYT
. TRBJ1-1 TRBV20-1 SAKPPGGRTEAF
few TRBJ1-6 TRBV6-2/TRBV6-3 ASSYGTANSPLH
. TRBJ2-3 TRBV7-9 ASSFVARADTQY
. TRBJ1-6 TRBV5-6 ASSPGGFNSPLH
. TRBJ2-7 TRBV11-2 ASSLGPAAYEQY
. TRBJ2-6 TRBV9 ASSSRKRRSGANVLT
. . TRBV6-1 ASSPSSYEQY
. TRBJ2-3 TRBV7-2 ASSLVDYPGSTDTQY
few TRBJ1-6 TRBV7-9 ASSLSSSYNSPLH
. TRBJ1-5 TRBV7-2 ASSFDRYQPQH
. TRBJ1-2 TRBV2 ASSESPGYGYT
. TRBJ2-3 TRBV12-3/TRBV12-4 ASSYRGPDRAQY
. TRBJ2-5 TRBV20-1 SADGLGEETQY
few TRBJ1-5 TRBV6-5 ASSYRGNQPQH
few TRBJ2-1 TRBV5-1 ASRLGGAPLYNEQF
. TRBJ2-7 TRBV20-1 SASDRAYEQY
. TRBJ2-1 TRBV9 ASSVARSGGYNEQF
. TRBJ2-2 TRBV9 ASSEFAGVMGELF
few TRBJ2-2 TRBV7-3 ASSLTAAGNTGELF
. TRBJ2-5 TRBV20-1 SASREQTQY
once TRBJ1-2 TRBV6-2/TRBV6-3 ASSYSTGTAGSYGYT
. TRBJ2-1 TRBV7-3 ASRGGTLLDEQF
once TRBJ1-2 TRBV28 ASSSWPGYT
few TRBJ2-5 TRBV7-2 ASSLVLQNPSGTQY
. TRBJ1-5 TRBV12-3/TRBV12-4 ASRIDSSDQPQH
. TRBJ2-7 TRBV12-3/TRBV12-4 ASSPDAYEQY
. TRBJ2-1 TRBV5-4 ASSPGLGVRQF
. TRBJ1-2 TRBV18 ASRSGDGNYGYT
. TRBJ2-7 TRBV11-2 ASKTGAYEQY
. TRBJ2-7 TRBV30 AWIRPPLNEQY
. TRBJ2-7 TRBV7-2 ASSPPRDRREQY
large TRBJ1-1 TRBV5-1 ASSLNTSPTEAF
. TRBJ1-1 TRBV12-3/TRBV12-4 ASSLGQGRIRNTEAF
few TRBJ1-5 TRBV2 ASSRTTGNQPQH
. TRBJ1-2 TRBV20-1 SGQGGHGYT
once TRBJ2-6 TRBV30 ACWTGYSGANVLT
few TRBJ1-2 TRBV15 ATSTTGTRGYT
. TRBJ2-3 TRBV5-4 ASSVTSGTTDTQY
. TRBJ2-3 TRBV4-1 ASSPSPTGTSEYTQY
. TRBJ2-7 TRBV6-2/TRBV6-3 ASSNRDRGSYEQY
. TRBJ2-7 TRBV7-2 ASSEASASLYEQY